This T cell receptor (beta chain) was identified during a study of cytomegalovirus exposure and HLA in healthy donors. Overall study findings and caveats: In vitro checks showed that a few CMV-associated chains really do target CMV antigens. Earlier analysis found most TCR beta V segments productive about 87% or about 30% of the time.

CDR1 is LNHDA and CDR2 is SQIVND in the germline V gene (reference sequence). This CDR3 is 15 amino acids long. Between the trimmed V and J ends, which lost 4 bases and 0 bases, there was a span of 7 bases. With regard to this clone: Its matching antigen is unknown.

The PCR had 60 Vbeta and 13 Jbeta primers. Profiled with immunoSEQ multiplex PCR; TCRdb holds only in-frame clones, not every one. The sample shows more than 100,000 clones, approximately 64% of them seen only once. The sequencing input was PBMCs. V is TRBV19 and J is TRBJ2-6; D is undetermined. This TCR was sampled from a woman aged 50 to 65 in good health and CMV-seronegative. CDR3 DNA: TGTGCCAGTAGTACACAAACCTCTGGGGCCAACGTCCTGACTTTC. This sequence encodes CASSTQTSGANVLTF.